Listed below are T cell receptor beta chains from one sample, sequenced in a study of cytomegalovirus exposure and HLA in healthy donors. Method: immunoSEQ multiplex PCR; TCRdb's copy keeps in-frame clones and lacks some. Of 150,000 to 200,000 clones in the sample, approximately 71% were seen once. Sample: PBMCs. These receptors were taken from a girl between 5 and 17 years old in good health and CMV-seronegative. Both conserved end residues are part of each CDR3. The D gene is left open where the match is weak. Clone sizes are given selectively: once, few, many, or a class where the clone is expanded.

clone_size: -
v_call: TRBV7-2
j_call: TRBJ2-2
d_call: TRBD1
cdr3_aa: CASSLRGTGANTGELFF
cdr3_nt: TGTGCCAGCAGCTTACGAGGGACAGGGGCGAACACCGGGGAGCTGTTTTTT

clone_size: -
v_call: TRBV5-8
j_call: TRBJ1-2
d_call: TRBD1
cdr3_aa: CASSPVGGGYTF
cdr3_nt: TGTGCCAGCAGCCCGGTAGGGGGCGGCTACACCTTC

clone_size: -
v_call: TRBV6-1
j_call: TRBJ2-7
d_call: TRBD1
cdr3_aa: CASIDTGGHEQYF
cdr3_nt: TGTGCCAGCATAGACACAGGGGGCCACGAGCAGTACTTC

clone_size: -
v_call: TRBV2
j_call: TRBJ1-6
d_call: TRBD1
cdr3_aa: CASRGTGFSPLHF
cdr3_nt: TGTGCCAGCAGGGGGACAGGATTTTCACCCCTCCACTTT

clone_size: -
v_call: TRBV2
j_call: TRBJ2-5
d_call: -
cdr3_aa: CASRSTGGGREAQYF
cdr3_nt: TGTGCCAGCAGGAGCACAGGGGGGGGGCGAGAGGCCCAGTACTTC

clone_size: once
v_call: TRBV27
j_call: TRBJ2-5
d_call: -
cdr3_aa: CASSSQYDTSQYF
cdr3_nt: TGTGCCAGCAGTTCTCAATACGATACGAGTCAGTACTTC

clone_size: -
v_call: TRBV12-5
j_call: TRBJ2-7
d_call: -
cdr3_aa: CASGFQGYEQYF
cdr3_nt: TGTGCTAGTGGTTTCCAGGGCTACGAGCAGTACTTC

clone_size: -
v_call: TRBV6-6
j_call: TRBJ2-2
d_call: -
cdr3_aa: CASSATHLGELFF
cdr3_nt: TGTGCCAGCAGTGCGACTCATCTCGGGGAGCTGTTTTTT

clone_size: -
v_call: TRBV2
j_call: TRBJ1-1
d_call: -
cdr3_aa: CASSEQGPNTEAFF
cdr3_nt: TGTGCCAGCAGTGAACAGGGGCCGAACACTGAAGCTTTCTTT

clone_size: -
v_call: TRBV2
j_call: TRBJ2-1
d_call: TRBD2
cdr3_aa: CASSRGGVYNEQFF
cdr3_nt: TGTGCCAGCTCGCGCGGGGGGGTTTACAATGAGCAGTTCTTC

clone_size: -
v_call: TRBV7-3
j_call: TRBJ1-2
d_call: TRBD1
cdr3_aa: CASSSDGTGPSGDYGYTF
cdr3_nt: TGTGCCAGCAGCTCAGACGGGACAGGCCCGTCCGGCGACTATGGCTACACCTTC

clone_size: -
v_call: TRBV5-1
j_call: TRBJ2-5
d_call: -
cdr3_aa: CASSSRLEAQYF
cdr3_nt: TGCGCCAGCAGCTCCCGACTTGAGGCCCAGTACTTC

clone_size: -
v_call: TRBV9
j_call: TRBJ2-1
d_call: -
cdr3_aa: CASSQDYNEQFF
cdr3_nt: TGTGCCAGCAGCCAGGACTACAATGAGCAGTTCTTC

clone_size: -
v_call: TRBV19
j_call: TRBJ2-3
d_call: TRBD2
cdr3_aa: CASSSPPPLGLAGADTQYF
cdr3_nt: TGTGCCAGTAGTTCGCCCCCACCCTTGGGACTAGCGGGGGCAGATACGCAGTATTTT

clone_size: -
v_call: TRBV9
j_call: TRBJ2-1
d_call: TRBD1
cdr3_aa: CASSTIPGQRNNEQFF
cdr3_nt: TGTGCCAGCAGCACTATTCCGGGACAGCGCAACAATGAGCAGTTCTTC

clone_size: -
v_call: TRBV5-4
j_call: TRBJ1-2
d_call: TRBD1
cdr3_aa: CASSHRDRGGYTF
cdr3_nt: TGTGCCAGCAGCCACCGGGACAGAGGCGGCTACACCTTC

clone_size: -
v_call: TRBV7-6
j_call: TRBJ2-2
d_call: -
cdr3_aa: CASSLVLGELFF
cdr3_nt: TGTGCCAGCAGCTTAGTCCTCGGGGAGCTGTTTTTT

clone_size: -
v_call: TRBV4-2
j_call: TRBJ2-5
d_call: -
cdr3_aa: CASSQDGGGKETQYF
cdr3_nt: TGTGCCAGCAGCCAAGATGGAGGAGGGAAAGAGACCCAGTACTTC

clone_size: -
v_call: TRBV2
j_call: TRBJ2-3
d_call: -
cdr3_aa: CASQTESDTQYF
cdr3_nt: TGTGCCAGCCAAACGGAGTCAGATACGCAGTATTTT

clone_size: -
v_call: TRBV11-3
j_call: TRBJ2-7
d_call: -
cdr3_aa: CASSLTGMEQYF
cdr3_nt: TGTGCCAGCAGCTTAACAGGGATGGAGCAGTACTTC

clone_size: once
v_call: TRBV7-8
j_call: TRBJ1-3
d_call: -
cdr3_aa: CASSPNPWARTGNTIYF
cdr3_nt: TGTGCCAGCAGCCCCAACCCATGGGCAAGAACTGGAAACACCATATATTTT

clone_size: once
v_call: TRBV6-5
j_call: TRBJ2-6
d_call: -
cdr3_aa: CASSYSSSGANVLTF
cdr3_nt: TGTGCCAGCAGTTACTCTAGCTCTGGGGCCAACGTCCTGACTTTC

clone_size: -
v_call: TRBV4-1
j_call: TRBJ1-1
d_call: -
cdr3_aa: CASSPSGEEKAFF
cdr3_nt: TGCGCCAGCAGCCCTTCCGGGGAAGAGAAGGCTTTCTTT

clone_size: -
v_call: TRBV11-2
j_call: TRBJ2-7
d_call: TRBD2
cdr3_aa: CASSSSSWAGVSYEQYF
cdr3_nt: TGTGCCAGCAGCTCTTCCTCGTGGGCGGGGGTCTCCTACGAGCAGTACTTC

clone_size: -
v_call: TRBV18
j_call: TRBJ1-2
d_call: TRBD1
cdr3_aa: CASSPIRGTEYGYTF
cdr3_nt: TGTGCCAGCTCACCCATCAGGGGGACAGAGTATGGCTACACCTTC

clone_size: -
v_call: TRBV6-1
j_call: TRBJ2-3
d_call: TRBD1
cdr3_aa: CASSEPQSVDRAKQYF
cdr3_nt: TGTGCCAGCAGTGAACCCCAGTCGGTGGACAGGGCAAAGCAGTATTTT

clone_size: -
v_call: TRBV4-2
j_call: TRBJ2-3
d_call: -
cdr3_aa: CASSQDRGGATDTQYF
cdr3_nt: TGTGCCAGCAGCCAAGATAGGGGGGGGGCCACAGATACGCAGTATTTT

clone_size: -
v_call: TRBV7-6
j_call: TRBJ1-1
d_call: -
cdr3_aa: CASSLESGGYEAFF
cdr3_nt: TGTGCCAGCAGCTTAGAATCCGGGGGGTACGAAGCTTTCTTT

clone_size: few
v_call: TRBV5-1
j_call: TRBJ2-1
d_call: -
cdr3_aa: CASSLATGYNEQFF
cdr3_nt: TGCGCCAGCAGCTTGGCGACAGGATACAATGAGCAGTTCTTC

clone_size: -
v_call: TRBV18
j_call: TRBJ1-6
d_call: -
cdr3_aa: CASSQEGSYNSPLHF
cdr3_nt: TGTGCCAGCTCACAGGAGGGCTCCTATAATTCACCCCTCCACTTT

clone_size: few
v_call: TRBV5-1
j_call: TRBJ1-1
d_call: TRBD1
cdr3_aa: CASSFETGLNTEAFF
cdr3_nt: TGCGCCAGCAGCTTTGAGACAGGGCTGAACACTGAAGCTTTCTTT

clone_size: -
v_call: TRBV19
j_call: TRBJ1-2
d_call: -
cdr3_aa: CASSNRVRLADGYTF
cdr3_nt: TGTGCCAGTAGTAACAGGGTGAGGCTTGCGGATGGCTACACCTTC

clone_size: -
v_call: TRBV5-1
j_call: TRBJ1-1
d_call: -
cdr3_aa: CASSLGRGGSTEAFF
cdr3_nt: TGCGCCAGCAGCTTGGGGAGGGGCGGGAGCACTGAAGCTTTCTTT

clone_size: -
v_call: TRBV7-8
j_call: TRBJ1-3
d_call: -
cdr3_aa: CASSPTPAGLSGNTIYF
cdr3_nt: TGTGCCAGCAGCCCCACCCCCGCTGGACTCTCTGGAAACACCATATATTTT

clone_size: -
v_call: TRBV5-6
j_call: TRBJ2-7
d_call: -
cdr3_aa: CASSRRAGFPYEQYF
cdr3_nt: TGTGCCAGCAGCCGGAGGGCCGGATTTCCCTACGAGCAGTACTTC

clone_size: -
v_call: TRBV19
j_call: TRBJ2-1
d_call: -
cdr3_aa: CASSIRSSAGSNEQFF
cdr3_nt: TGTGCCAGTAGTATTAGGTCCAGCGCAGGGTCAAATGAGCAGTTCTTC

clone_size: -
v_call: TRBV11-2
j_call: TRBJ2-7
d_call: -
cdr3_aa: CASSWTAPSYEQYF
cdr3_nt: TGTGCCAGCAGCTGGACAGCCCCCTCCTACGAGCAGTACTTC

clone_size: -
v_call: TRBV4-1
j_call: TRBJ2-3
d_call: TRBD1
cdr3_aa: CASSPRQGALDTQYF
cdr3_nt: TGCGCCAGCAGCCCCCGACAGGGCGCCTTGGATACGCAGTATTTT

clone_size: -
v_call: TRBV7-6
j_call: TRBJ1-1
d_call: -
cdr3_aa: CASSPILNWNTEAFF
cdr3_nt: TGTGCCAGCAGCCCCATACTGAACTGGAACACTGAAGCTTTCTTT

clone_size: -
v_call: TRBV19
j_call: TRBJ1-2
d_call: TRBD1
cdr3_aa: CATRDRVRGYGYTF
cdr3_nt: TGTGCCACCAGGGACAGGGTTCGGGGCTATGGCTACACCTTC